Presented here are 32 T cell receptor beta chains from one specimen sequenced in a study of Ad26.COV2.S vaccination and SARS-CoV-2 variants. Treatment here: over 15 received Ad26.COV2.S at low or high dose, single or two shots; about 5 received placebo; per-sample allocation not given. After the first vaccine or placebo injection, samples were drawn on day 63. The data were produced by immunoSEQ multiplex PCR, yet TCRdb's version contains in-frame clones alone and is incomplete. The sample includes 350,000 to 550,000 clones, 89% of them seen just once. The sample in question was peripheral blood, obtained in a trial of Ad26.COV2.S vaccine versus placebo. These receptors originate from a person between 18 and 60 years old who received the Ad26.COV2.S COVID-19 vaccine or a placebo.

In this sample, this clone turned up once. This chain connects TRBV5-1 to TRBJ1-6; the match to TRBD1 covers 7 bases. Germline V lookup: CDR1 SGHRS, CDR2 YFSETQ. The CDR3 runs to 15 residues. V lost 1 base to trimming and J lost 5 bases; unmatched junction nucleotides: 3. Written as DNA, the CDR3 is TGCGCCAGCAGCTTGTTGGGACAGAATAATTCACCCCTCCACTTT. As protein: CASSLLGQNNSPLHF.

The rearrangement joins TRBV19 to TRBJ2-1, with D possibly TRBD1 on 5 matching bases. The length of the CDR3 is 14 residues. Germline V gives CDR1 LNHDA, CDR2 SQIVND (reference sequence). The germline V and J ends were trimmed by 5 bases and 3 bases, with 11 bases remaining between them. CDR3 residues: CASSPLTVYNEQFF. The CDR3 bases are TGTGCCAGTAGTCCCTTGACAGTCTACAATGAGCAGTTCTTC. The whole variable domain, filled in from reference TRBV19 and TRBJ2-1, reads DGGITQSPKYLFRKEGQNVTLSCEQNLNHDAMYWYRQDPGQGLRLIYYSQIVNDFQKGDIAEGYSVSREKKESFPLTVTSAQKNPTAFYLCASSPLTVYNEQFFGPGTRLTVL.

About this clone itself: The same CDR3 can be traced to other DNA sequences in this sample. The chain carries TRBV5-5 and TRBJ1-5; maybe TRBD1 (5 bases). The CDR3 length is 17 residues. Trimming removed 0 bases from V and 0 bases from J, with 13 bases in between. Germline V gene lookup returns CDR1 SGHKS and CDR2 YYEKEE (reference sequence). CDR3 region: CASSLGRAGSSNQPQHF. CDR3 nucleotide sequence: TGTGCCAGCAGCTTGGGCAGGGCTGGTAGTAGCAATCAGCCCCAGCATTTT.

The V call is TRBV7-2, the J call TRBJ2-1, with TRBD2 matching 8 bases. V lost 5 bases, J lost 10 bases, and 16 bases stayed unmatched. This CDR3 has 16 amino acids. Per germline, CDR1 SGHTA and CDR2 FQGNSA. CDR3 coding DNA: TGTGCCAGCAGCCTGCGAAGCGGGAGCTCGGTGGGGGAGCAGTTCTTC. Translating it yields CASSLRSGSSVGEQFF.

The rearrangement links TRBV28 to TRBJ2-6; D not certain. Germline assignment: CDR1 MDHEN and CDR2 SYDVKM. Trimming pared 4 bases from V and 4 bases from J, leaving 11 bases between. The CDR3 runs 15 residues. The CDR3 spells CASSSPVAGANVLTF. The CDR3 coding sequence is TGTGCCAGCAGTTCTCCCGTGGCAGGGGCCAACGTCCTGACTTTC.

This rearrangement joins TRBV7-2 to TRBJ1-5, with D maybe TRBD1 (5 bases). The CDR3 is 15 amino acids. From germline, CDR1 is SGHTA and CDR2 FQGNSA. V dropped 2 bases and J dropped 3 bases, with 11 bases sitting between them. The CDR3 DNA sequence: TGTGCCAGCAGCTTATTGGGGGTTTTCAATCAGCCCCAGCATTTT. Its protein product is CASSLLGVFNQPQHF.

The chain joins TRBV6-5 to TRBJ2-7, with 10 bases that match TRBD1. The CDR3 consists of 15 residues. Germline V gene sequence: CDR1 MNHEY, CDR2 SVGAGI. With 6 bases clipped from V and 3 bases from J, the junction kept 8 bases outside the gene matches. This CDR3 reads CASRSGTGAYYEQYV. DNA of the CDR3: TGTGCCAGCAGGAGTGGGACAGGGGCTTACTACGAGCAGTACGTC.

The DNA of the CDR3 is TGTGCCAGCAGTTTACTACGGGGGGCGAGTCAGCCCCAGCATTTT. Translation: CASSLLRGASQPQHF. This chain links TRBV27 with TRBJ1-5; possible D gene TRBD1, 6 bases. CDR3 length: 15 residues. CDR1 is MNHEY, CDR2 SMNVEV, per germline (reference sequence). V dropped 2 bases and J dropped 6 bases, with 14 bases sitting between them.

The chain couples TRBV18 to TRBJ2-1; 7 bases are shared with TRBD2. The CDR3 sequence is 15 residues long. V lost 6 bases and J lost 6; bases outside the gene matches: 11. Per germline, CDR1 KGHSH and CDR2 LQKENI. The CDR3 DNA reads TGTGCCAGCTCCCTCCCGGGGAGGGGAGGCAATGAGCAGTTCTTC. It is translated as CASSLPGRGGNEQFF.

The genes are TRBV5-5 and TRBJ2-7, with 7 bases identical to TRBD2. This CDR3 is built from 14 residues. Germline assignment: CDR1 SGHKS and CDR2 YYEKEE (reference sequence). V shed 1 base, J shed 5 bases, and the junction held 6 bases outside the gene matches. CDR3 coding DNA: TGTGCCAGCAGCTTGAGACTAGCTCCCCACGAGCAGTACGTC. Translating it yields CASSLRLAPHEQYV.

The chain combines TRBV5-1 with TRBJ2-5; TRBD2 matches 7 bases. Germline CDR1 and CDR2: SGHRS and YFSETQ. The CDR3 is 16 amino acids. Trimming at V came to 0 bases and at J to 5 bases, leaving 10 bases not matched to a gene. The CDR3 bases are TGCGCCAGCAGCTTGGGGTCGGGCGGGAGCTTGGAGACCCAGTACTTC. Translating it yields CASSLGSGGSLETQYF.

The chain links TRBV20-1 to TRBJ1-1; 7 bases are shared with TRBD1. The CDR3 length is 13 residues. V shed 3 bases and J 4 bases; nucleotides not matched to a gene: 5. Looked up from germline, CDR1 is DFQATT and CDR2 is SNEGSKA (reference sequence). The CDR3 protein is CSASQGVSTEAFF. The DNA of the CDR3 is TGCAGTGCTAGTCAGGGGGTGAGCACTGAAGCTTTCTTT.

The J gene is TRBJ2-1, the V gene TRBV18, with 10 bases matching TRBD2. CDR1 KGHSH and CDR2 LQKENI come from the germline V gene. The junction had 8 bases not matched to a gene; V was cut back by 3 bases and J by 6 bases. This CDR3 spans 16 amino acids. CDR3 sequence (DNA): TGTGCCAGCTCACCTACCCTAGCGGGGGTACTCAATGAGCAGTTCTTC. As protein: CASSPTLAGVLNEQFF.

CDR3 nucleotides: TGTGCCATCAGTGAGGGGCAGGGAGCTAATCAGCCCCAGCATTTT. Protein sequence: CAISEGQGANQPQHF. The chain uses TRBV10-3 and TRBJ1-5; D is possibly TRBD1 (5 bases). The CDR3 is 15 residues long. V was shortened by 2 bases and J by 4 bases, with 12 bases between the two germline ends. The germline V gene has CDR1 ENHRY and CDR2 SYGVKD.

This clone appeared once. This rearrangement joins TRBV11-2 to TRBJ2-1, with 11 bases lining up with TRBD2. The CDR3 extends over 17 amino acids. With V trimmed by 1 base and J by 3 bases, 5 bases remained unmatched. The V gene's germline CDR1 is SGHAT and CDR2 FQNNGV. The CDR3 region has the DNA TGTGCCAGCAGCTTAGCCCGTAGCGGGAGGGACTACAATGAGCAGTTCTTC. It codes for CASSLARSGRDYNEQFF. The whole variable domain, remainder taken from reference TRBV11-2 and TRBJ2-1, is EAGVAQSPRYKIIEKRQSVAFWCNPISGHATLYWYQQILGQGPKLLIQFQNNGVVDDSQLPKDRFSAERLKGVDSTLKIQPAKLEDSAVYLCASSLARSGRDYNEQFFGPGTRLTVL.

The chain's CDR3 is CASSQVSPDDTQYF. In DNA form, the CDR3 reads TGTGCCAGCAGCCAAGTATCTCCGGACGATACGCAGTATTTT. The V and J genes are TRBV14 and TRBJ2-3; D gene unclear. This CDR3 spans 14 amino acids. V dropped 1 base and J dropped 6 bases, with 11 bases sitting between them. Per germline, CDR1 SGHDN and CDR2 FVKESK.

The V and J genes are TRBV7-9 and TRBJ2-1, with D unresolved. V lost 3 bases and J lost 5, with 11 bases in between. Germline V gives CDR1 SEHNR, CDR2 FQNEAQ (reference sequence). The length of the CDR3 is 14 residues. As DNA, the CDR3 is TGTGCCAGCAGCTTCATATCCAAACACAATGAGCAGTTCTTC. This sequence encodes CASSFISKHNEQFF.

The chain employs TRBV11-2 and TRBJ2-7; either TRBD1 or TRBD2 may supply D (5 bases each). Trimming took 9 bases from V and 0 from J, leaving 15 bases between them. This CDR3 spans 14 amino acids. Looked up from germline, CDR1 is SGHAT and CDR2 is FQNNGV. The CDR3 region has the DNA TGTGCCAGTGAGGGACCGATGAGCTCCTACGAGCAGTACGTC. This codes for CASEGPMSSYEQYV.

The V and J genes are TRBV5-1 and TRBJ2-2; perhaps TRBD1 as D (6 bases). Germline V gives CDR1 SGHRS, CDR2 YFSETQ. The CDR3 length is 15 residues. V shed 7 bases and J shed 3 bases, with 16 bases lying between them. CDR3 bases: TGCGCCAGCGGACGCGGAGCAGGGGACACCGGGGAGCTGTTTTTT. Translating it yields CASGRGAGDTGELFF.

This chain connects TRBV7-3 to TRBJ2-1; D call uncertain. With 1 base removed from V and 10 bases from J, the gap between germline ends came to 14 bases. This CDR3 contains 14 residues. Germline V gene sequence: CDR1 SGHTA, CDR2 FQGTGA. The CDR3 loop is CASSLIAGPHEQFF. In DNA, the CDR3 is TGTGCCAGCAGCTTAATAGCCGGCCCCCACGAGCAGTTCTTC.

The rearrangement links TRBV19 to TRBJ1-4; D gene unclear. Germline CDR1 reads LNHDA; CDR2 reads SQIVND (reference sequence). V lost 10 bases to trimming and J lost 3 bases, with 12 bases between them. The CDR3 sequence is 13 residues long. The CDR3 bases are TGTGCCACCTCGGGTAGGGCTAATGAAAAACTGTTTTTT. Protein: CATSGRANEKLFF.

The chain employs TRBV30 and TRBJ2-3, with no clear D. V gave up 5 bases and J gave up 4 bases, with 22 bases separating them. This CDR3 spans 16 amino acids. Germline values: CDR1 GTSNPN, CDR2 SVGIG (reference sequence). Here the CDR3 DNA reads TGTGCCTGGTCCGGTTGGCGGTTCAGGATGTCAGATACGCAGTATTTT. As protein: CAWSGWRFRMSDTQYF. The full variable domain, with the rest looked up from reference TRBV30 and TRBJ2-3, is SQTIHQWPATLVQPVGSPLSLECTVEGTSNPNLYWYRQAAGRGLQLLFYSVGIGQISSEVPQNLSASRPQDRQFILSSKKLLLSDSGFYLCAWSGWRFRMSDTQYFGPGTRLTVL.

The chain couples TRBV7-3 to TRBJ2-1; D uncertain. The ends were cut back, 2 bases at V and 5 bases at J, with 13 bases in the middle. This CDR3 contains 15 residues. CDR1 SGHTA and CDR2 FQGTGA come from the germline V gene. In DNA, the CDR3 is TGTGCCAGCAGCTTATTCCTCTCGGTTGACAATGAGCAGTTCTTC. Translated: CASSLFLSVDNEQFF.

The gene calls are TRBV29-1 and TRBJ1-1; D is unresolved. In germline, CDR1 is SQVTM, CDR2 ANQGSEA. The CDR3 totals 11 residues. Trimming took 6 bases from V and 0 from J, leaving 5 bases between them. The CDR3 DNA follows: TGCAGCGTAGCAGTGAACACTGAAGCTTTCTTT. This codes for CSVAVNTEAFF.

The chain links TRBV28 to TRBJ1-5, with 9 positions matching TRBD1. With 5 bases clipped from V and 7 bases from J, the junction kept 9 bases outside the gene matches. The CDR3 is made up of 15 amino acids. Germline V lookup: CDR1 MDHEN, CDR2 SYDVKM. In DNA form, the CDR3 reads TGTGCCAGCAGTACCCCGGGACAGGGAGGGCAGCCCCAGCATTTT. The encoded protein is CASSTPGQGGQPQHF.

This sequence joins TRBV7-3 and TRBJ2-7; 7 bases are shared with TRBD1. The germline V gene encodes CDR1 SGHTA and CDR2 FQGTGA. With V trimmed by 2 bases and J by 3 bases, 7 bases remained unmatched. This CDR3 is 15 amino acids long. The CDR3 DNA sequence: TGTGCCAGCAGCTTAGCCCCCGGGACAGACTACGAGCAGTACTTC. Residues: CASSLAPGTDYEQYF.

The rearrangement joins TRBV5-5 to TRBJ2-1, with 8 bases matching TRBD1. Germline V lookup: CDR1 SGHKS, CDR2 YYEKEE (reference sequence). V lost 6 bases, J lost 4 bases, and 12 bases stayed unmatched. The CDR3 contains 16 residues. The chain's CDR3 is CASNMLWTGRYNEQFF. The DNA of the CDR3 is TGTGCCAGCAACATGCTATGGACAGGGAGATACAATGAGCAGTTCTTC.

This clone was counted once. The V call is TRBV4-2, the J call TRBJ2-2, with no clear D. CDR3 length: 14 residues. V dropped 2 bases and J dropped 7 bases, with 11 bases sitting between them. The germline V gene has CDR1 LGHNA and CDR2 YNFKEQ. The DNA of the CDR3 is TGTGCCAGCAGCCAAAGAGGTTCCCTCGGGGAGCTGTTTTTT. Translated, it gives CASSQRGSLGELFF.

CDR3 residues: CASSYSGANVLTF. DNA of the CDR3: TGTGCCAGCAGCTACAGTGGGGCCAACGTCCTGACTTTC. The chain links TRBV7-9 to TRBJ2-6; D ambiguous. This CDR3 region has 13 residues. Trimming removed 4 bases from V and 3 bases from J, with 4 bases in between. From germline, CDR1 is SEHNR and CDR2 FQNEAQ (reference sequence).

The chain carries TRBV30 and TRBJ2-1; D unresolved. V lost 2 bases and J lost 0, with 17 bases in between. Germline V gene data show CDR1 as GTSNPN and CDR2 as SVGIG (reference sequence). The CDR3 spans 17 residues. In DNA form, the CDR3 reads TGTGCCTGGAGTTCATGGACGGCAGTCAGCTCCTACAATGAGCAGTTCTTC. This gives the protein CAWSSWTAVSSYNEQFF. The full variable domain, rest sourced from reference TRBV30 and TRBJ2-1, is SQTIHQWPATLVQPVGSPLSLECTVEGTSNPNLYWYRQAAGRGLQLLFYSVGIGQISSEVPQNLSASRPQDRQFILSSKKLLLSDSGFYLCAWSSWTAVSSYNEQFFGPGTRLTVL.

This rearrangement joins TRBV18 to TRBJ1-1; D remains unclear. Per germline, CDR1 KGHSH and CDR2 LQKENI. The CDR3 spans 14 residues. V was shortened by 6 bases and J by 6 bases, with 17 bases between the two germline ends. The CDR3 sequence is CASSPVAGFAEAFF. CDR3 bases: TGTGCCAGCTCTCCCGTCGCGGGTTTCGCTGAAGCTTTCTTT.

This clone was detected once. V is TRBV7-2 and J is TRBJ1-3; D gene ambiguous. Trimming took off 1 base at V and 0 bases at J, with 10 bases between the two ends. This CDR3 has 16 amino acids. Per germline, CDR1 SGHTA and CDR2 FQGNSA. The CDR3 loop reads CASSLGPVTSGNTIYF. CDR3 bases: TGTGCCAGCAGCTTAGGTCCAGTGACCTCTGGAAACACCATATATTTT.